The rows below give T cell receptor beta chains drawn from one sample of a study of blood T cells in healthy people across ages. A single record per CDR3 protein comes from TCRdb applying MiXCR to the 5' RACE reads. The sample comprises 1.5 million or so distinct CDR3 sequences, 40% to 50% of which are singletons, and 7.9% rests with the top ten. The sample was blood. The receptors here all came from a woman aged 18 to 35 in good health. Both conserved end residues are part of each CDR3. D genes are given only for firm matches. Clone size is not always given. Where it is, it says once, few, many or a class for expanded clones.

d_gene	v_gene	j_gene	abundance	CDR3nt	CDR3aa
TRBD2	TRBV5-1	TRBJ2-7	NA	TGCGCCAGCAGCTTGGCTCCTAGCGGGGGCTATAGCTCCTACGAGCAGTACTTC	CASSLAPSGGYSSYEQYF
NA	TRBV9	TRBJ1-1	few	TGTGCCAGCAGCAAGGGGAACACTGAAGCTTTCTTT	CASSKGNTEAFF
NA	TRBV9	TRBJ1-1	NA	TGTGCCAGCAGCGTAGCTCCCGGGGGGGACACTGAAGCTTTCTTT	CASSVAPGGDTEAFF
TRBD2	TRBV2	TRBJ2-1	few	TGTGCCAGCAGTGAATCGGGGGGAGCTCTGTCCTACAATGAGCAGTTCTTC	CASSESGGALSYNEQFF
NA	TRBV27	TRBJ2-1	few	TGTGCCAGCAGTTTATCCCAAGCGAGTGAGCAGTTCTTC	CASSLSQASEQFF
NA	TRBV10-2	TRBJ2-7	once	TGCGCCAGCAGGGAGTACAGGGACAACGAGCAGTACTTC	CASREYRDNEQYF
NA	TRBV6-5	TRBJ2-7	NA	TGTGCCAGCAGTCCCTCCGTGTTCTACGAGCAGTACTTC	CASSPSVFYEQYF
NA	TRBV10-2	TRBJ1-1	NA	TGCGCCAGCAGTTTTCACAGGGTTTTGAGTACTGAAGCTTTCTTT	CASSFHRVLSTEAFF
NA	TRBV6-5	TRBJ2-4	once	TGTGCCAGCAGTGTGACAGCCGGGACTGAGCAGTACTTC	CASSVTAGTEQYF
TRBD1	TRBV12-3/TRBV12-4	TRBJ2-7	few	TGTGCCAGCAGCCGCGGACAGGGGGGCTCCTACGAGCAGTACTTC	CASSRGQGGSYEQYF
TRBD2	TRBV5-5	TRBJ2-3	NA	TGTGCCAGCAGCAACCCCAGACGGGACCCCACGGGGAGGGGAGATACGCAGTATTTT	CASSNPRRDPTGRGDTQYF
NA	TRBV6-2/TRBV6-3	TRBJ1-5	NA	TGTGCCAGCAGTTATAATCATGGTCTTAATCAGCCCCAGCATTTT	CASSYNHGLNQPQHF
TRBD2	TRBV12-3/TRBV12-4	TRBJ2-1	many	TGTGCCAGCACCTGGGGACTAGCGGGAGTCAATGAGCAGTTCTTC	CASTWGLAGVNEQFF
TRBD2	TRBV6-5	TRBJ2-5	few	TGTGCCAGCAGTTACGCTAGCGGGGGGCCTGGAGGGGGATGGACCCAGTACTTC	CASSYASGGPGGGWTQYF
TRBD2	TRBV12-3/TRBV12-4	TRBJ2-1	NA	TGTGCCAGCAGTGGGGGACTAGCGGACAATGAGCAGTTCTTC	CASSGGLADNEQFF
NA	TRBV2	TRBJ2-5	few	TGTGCCAGCCGTAACAGCGAGGAAGAGACCCAGTACTTC	CASRNSEEETQYF
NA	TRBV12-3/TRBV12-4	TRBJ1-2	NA	TGTGCCAGCAGGCGGGGGCAGGGGTATGGCTACACCTTC	CASRRGQGYGYTF
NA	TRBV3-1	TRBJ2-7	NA	TGTGCCAGCAGCCGAACCGCTGGGGCCTACGAGCAGTACTTC	CASSRTAGAYEQYF
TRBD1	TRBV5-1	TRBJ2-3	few	TGCGCCAGCAGCTTGCGCGGACAGGGTGGCACAGATACGCAGTATTTT	CASSLRGQGGTDTQYF
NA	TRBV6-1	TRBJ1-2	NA	TGTGCCAGCAGTGAACAAGGCATATATGGCTACACCTTC	CASSEQGIYGYTF
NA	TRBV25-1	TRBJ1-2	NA	TGTGCCAGCAGTGAGGCGGGCAGCCACTGTGGCTACACCTTC	CASSEAGSHCGYTF
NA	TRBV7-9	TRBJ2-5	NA	TGTGCCAGCAGCTTTGCAGGCGGGCAGGCAGAGACCCAGTACTTC	CASSFAGGQAETQYF
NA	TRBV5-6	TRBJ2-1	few	TGTGCCAGCAGCTTGGGCCCGGGATCCAATGAGCAGTTCTTC	CASSLGPGSNEQFF
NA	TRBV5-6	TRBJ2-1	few	TGTGCCAGCAGCCTCCAGGGTCCGGTCTACAATGAGCAGTTCTTC	CASSLQGPVYNEQFF
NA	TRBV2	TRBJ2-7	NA	TGTGCCAGCAGGGAACGACAGAACCACTACGAGCAGTACTTC	CASRERQNHYEQYF
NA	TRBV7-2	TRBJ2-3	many	TGTGCCAGCAGCTTAAACCAGGGGAGCACAGATACGCAGTATTTT	CASSLNQGSTDTQYF
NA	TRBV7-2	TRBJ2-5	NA	TGTGCCAGCAGCTTATGGGACGGATACAATGAGCAGTACTTC	CASSLWDGYNEQYF
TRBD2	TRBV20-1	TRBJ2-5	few	TGCAGTGCTAGAGATCAGGCTAGCGGGCTGGGGGAGCAGTACTTC	CSARDQASGLGEQYF
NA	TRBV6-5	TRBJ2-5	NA	TGTGCCAGCAGTTACTCGATGGAGGGGGAAGAGACCCAGTACTTC	CASSYSMEGEETQYF
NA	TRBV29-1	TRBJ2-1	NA	TGCAGCGTTGGATGGGGAGCACAAAATGAGCAGTTCTTC	CSVGWGAQNEQFF
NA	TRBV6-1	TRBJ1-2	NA	TGTGCCAGCAGTGAGAGAGGCAGGGTGGGCTATGGCTACACCTTC	CASSERGRVGYGYTF
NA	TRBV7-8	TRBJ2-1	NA	TGTGCCAGCAGCCGGGGCCGACTAAGCTCCTACAATGAGCAGTTCTTC	CASSRGRLSSYNEQFF
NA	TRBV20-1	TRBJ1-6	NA	TGCAGTGCTGACAGCTCCTATAATTCACCCCTCCACTTT	CSADSSYNSPLHF
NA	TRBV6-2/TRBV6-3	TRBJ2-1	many	TGTGCCAGCAGAGGGGTAGCCTACAATGAGCAGTTCTTC	CASRGVAYNEQFF
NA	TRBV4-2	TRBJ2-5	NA	TGTGCCAGCAGCCAAGAGGTAGGCCCAATAGGAGAGACCCAGTACTTC	CASSQEVGPIGETQYF
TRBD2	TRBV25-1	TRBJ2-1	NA	TGTGCCAGCGCAATCGGAGGAGGGCTAGCGGCACATGAGCAGTTCTTC	CASAIGGGLAAHEQFF
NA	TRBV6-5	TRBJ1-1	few	TGTGCCAGCAGTTACTCGCCGGTGAACACTGAAGCTTTCTTT	CASSYSPVNTEAFF
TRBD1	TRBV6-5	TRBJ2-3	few	TGTGCCAGCAGCTCGCTAGGGGGCGGGTCGATGGATACGCAGTATTTT	CASSSLGGGSMDTQYF
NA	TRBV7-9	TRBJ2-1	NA	TGTGCCAGCAGCAACCTTCTGGGCGCCGATGAGCAGTTCTTC	CASSNLLGADEQFF
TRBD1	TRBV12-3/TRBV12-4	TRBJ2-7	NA	TGTGCCAGCAGCACCCGGGACAGGGCCTCCTACGAGCAGTACTTC	CASSTRDRASYEQYF
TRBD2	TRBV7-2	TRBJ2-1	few	TGTGCCAGCAGCTTAGTAAGCGGGGGGAACAATGAGCAGTTCTTC	CASSLVSGGNNEQFF
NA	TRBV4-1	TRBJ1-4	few	TGCGCCAGCAGCCAAGATCGCCGTGGATATGAAAAACTGTTTTTT	CASSQDRRGYEKLFF
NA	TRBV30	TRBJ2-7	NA	TGTGCCTGGAGTGGGCTCACAGGGACCGAGCAGTACTTC	CAWSGLTGTEQYF
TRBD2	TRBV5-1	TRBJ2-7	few	TGCGCCAGCAGCTTGGAGGCGGGGGATACCTACGAGCAGTACTTC	CASSLEAGDTYEQYF
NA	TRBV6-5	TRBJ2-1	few	TGTGCCAGCAGTTACTCAACCAGCCGGGGCAATGAGCAGTTCTTC	CASSYSTSRGNEQFF
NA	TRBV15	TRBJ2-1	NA	TGTGCCACCGGCGGGGGCCACAATGAGCAGTTCTTC	CATGGGHNEQFF
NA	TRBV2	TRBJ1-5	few	TGTGCCAGCAATCACGGGAATAGCAATCAGCCCCAGCATTTT	CASNHGNSNQPQHF
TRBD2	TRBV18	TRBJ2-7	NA	TGTGCCAGCTCACCCGGACTAGCGGGAGACAACGAGCAGTACTTC	CASSPGLAGDNEQYF
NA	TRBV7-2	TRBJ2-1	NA	TGTGCCAGCAGCACAGGGTACTCGACTAGGGGAGACAATGAGCAGTTCTTC	CASSTGYSTRGDNEQFF
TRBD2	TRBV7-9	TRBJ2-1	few	TGTGCCACCGCGAACCGGAGAACGGGACTAGCGGGAGGCAATGAGCAGTTCTTC	CATANRRTGLAGGNEQFF
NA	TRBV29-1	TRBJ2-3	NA	TGCAGCGTTGAACAGGGACGAGATACGCAGTATTTT	CSVEQGRDTQYF
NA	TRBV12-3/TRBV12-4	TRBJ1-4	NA	TGTGCCAGCAGCCGGGGGGGAAAACTGTTTTTT	CASSRGGKLFF